This T cell receptor beta chain was obtained from a study of human T cells and chemical hapten exposure. The wider study: Upper inner arm skin measuring around 2 cm by around 2 cm received 2% DPC for sensitization. Study results and limitations: The count of PT1 expanded TCRs correlated positively with patch test score.

MiXCR was run by TCRdb on the RACE reads, yielding one entry per CDR3 protein. Of approximately 350,000 distinct CDR3 sequences in the sample, about 6.9% were seen once. Time point specified: patch test 2, 6 weeks after DPC sensitization. Treatment in this sample: therapeutic diphenylcyclopropenone sensitization with weekly scalp DPC. The study drew its donors from alopecia patients who were 18 to 70 years old and suitable for DPC. Before extraction, the whole blood was not fractionated, and total RNA was taken from it. Comments on this clonotype: Its antigen is currently unknown.

CDR3 length: 14 residues. Trimming left V 3 bases short and J 5 bases short, with 11 bases between. CDR1 is MDHEN, CDR2 SYDVKM, per germline. The source of this sequence is a woman between 18 and 30 years old with alopecia areata. Some clones in this sample may be carry-over from other donors' samples. The chain employs TRBV28 and TRBJ2-4, with D tentatively TRBD2 (7 bases). Specimen: whole blood, collected in connection with sensitization to the hapten diphenylcyclopropenone (DPC). CDR3 in DNA: TGTGCCAGCAGTTTTGGCGGGGGCGAAAACATTCAGTACTTC. Protein product: CASSFGGGENIQYF.